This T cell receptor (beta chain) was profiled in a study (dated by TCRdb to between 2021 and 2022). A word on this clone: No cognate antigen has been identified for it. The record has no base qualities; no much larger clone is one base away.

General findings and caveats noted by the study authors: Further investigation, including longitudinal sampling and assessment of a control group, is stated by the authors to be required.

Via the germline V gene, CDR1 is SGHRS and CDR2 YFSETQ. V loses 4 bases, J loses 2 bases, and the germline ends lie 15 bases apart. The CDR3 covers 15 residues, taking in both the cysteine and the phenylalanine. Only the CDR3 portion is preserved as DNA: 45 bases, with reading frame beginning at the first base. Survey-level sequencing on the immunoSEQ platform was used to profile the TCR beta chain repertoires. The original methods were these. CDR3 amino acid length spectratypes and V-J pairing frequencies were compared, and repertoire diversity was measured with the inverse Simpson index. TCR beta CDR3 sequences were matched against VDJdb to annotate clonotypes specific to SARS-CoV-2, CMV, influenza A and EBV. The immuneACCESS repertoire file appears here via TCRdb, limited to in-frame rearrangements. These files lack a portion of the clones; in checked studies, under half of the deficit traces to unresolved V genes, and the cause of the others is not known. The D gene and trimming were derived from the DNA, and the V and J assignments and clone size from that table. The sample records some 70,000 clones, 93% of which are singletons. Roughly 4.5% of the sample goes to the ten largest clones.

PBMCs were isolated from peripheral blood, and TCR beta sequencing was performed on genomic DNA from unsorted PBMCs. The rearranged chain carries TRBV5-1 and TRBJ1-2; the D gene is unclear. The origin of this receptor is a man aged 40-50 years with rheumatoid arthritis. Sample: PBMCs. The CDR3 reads CASSPPVGGNYGYTF. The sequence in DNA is TGCGCCAGCAGCCCCCCGGTGGGCGGAAACTATGGCTACACCTTC.